This TCR beta chain came from a study of shared clonotypes between healthy human individuals. The assay was run at deep level. The table came from immunoSEQ multiplex PCR; TCRdb's copy has only in-frame clones and leaves some out. This table holds around 1,900,000 clones, approximately 92% found once. On this clone: Its specificity is not known.

Naive CD8 populations comprised CD45RO-negative cells positively selected for CCR7, excluding terminally differentiated effector memory CD45RA+ cells. Germline assignment: CDR1 MNHEY and CDR2 SVGAGI. V was pared by 2 bases and J by 1 base, with 12 bases between. The CDR3 is made up of 15 amino acids. Study observations and caveats: Rarefaction exposed incomplete sorted-subset sequencing despite large depth. Between several donors, naive CD4 clonotypes were shared at a level of about 5%. Among the subsets, naive ones generally showed larger estimated richness than memory ones.

The chain links TRBV6-5 to TRBJ2-7; D might be TRBD2 (5 bases). This clonotype was sampled from a man younger than 35 in good health. Some clones in this sample may be carry-over from other donors' samples. What was sequenced was naive CD8+ T cells from PBMCs. This chain's CDR3 is CASSYPREGSYEQYF. CDR3 sequence (DNA): TGTGCCAGCAGTTACCCTAGAGAGGGATCCTACGAGCAGTACTTC.